These T cell receptor beta chains were read from a single sample in a study of T cell repertoires in cytomegalovirus infection. Their recognized antigens are unknown. Via MiXCR, TCRdb re-called the reads, giving one row per CDR3 protein. The table lists approximately 280,000 distinct CDR3 sequences, less than 25% of them singletons. This specimen was cultured PBMCs, taken from culture after CMV antigen stimulation. Receptors originate from a human donor in good health (CMV status not recorded). Some clones in this sample may be carry-over from other donors' samples. CDR3s include the opening cysteine and the closing phenylalanine or tryptophan. The order of the fields is V gene, D gene, J gene, clone size, CDR3 DNA, CDR3 protein. The D gene is left open where the match is weak. Not every row has a clone size; where given, it reads once, few, many or a size class.

>TRBV19|.|TRBJ1-2|few
TGTGCCAGTTACGACGGAGTCTATGGCTACACCTTC
CASYDGVYGYTF
>TRBV6-5|.|TRBJ2-3|few
TGTGCCAGCAGTTACTCATTCACAGATACGCAGTATTTT
CASSYSFTDTQYF
>TRBV30|.|TRBJ1-5|.
TGTGCCTGGAGTTGGGGGGGGACACGAAATCAGCCCCAGCATTTT
CAWSWGGTRNQPQHF
>TRBV6-2/TRBV6-3|.|TRBJ1-5|.
TGTGCCAACAGTGGGACCCTACGAGGCAATCAGCCCCAGCATTTT
CANSGTLRGNQPQHF
>TRBV4-1|TRBD2|TRBJ2-3|.
TGCGCCAGCAGCCAAGCTCGGACTAGCGGCGTCACAGATACGCAGTATTTT
CASSQARTSGVTDTQYF
>TRBV7-2|.|TRBJ1-3|many
TGTGCCAGCAGCTTAGAGGCCTTCTCTGGAAACACCATATATTTT
CASSLEAFSGNTIYF
>TRBV28|.|TRBJ2-1|many
TGTGCCAGCAGTCCCGACAGTTACAATGAGCAGTTCTTC
CASSPDSYNEQFF
>TRBV7-2|.|TRBJ2-1|many
TGTGCCAGCTCAACATCCGGGACCGCCCACAGCAATGAGCAGTTCTTC
CASSTSGTAHSNEQFF
>TRBV6-5|TRBD2|TRBJ2-7|few
TGTGCCAGCGGGCCGAGGACTAGCGGCTACGAGCAGTACTTC
CASGPRTSGYEQYF
>TRBV4-1|.|TRBJ1-4|.
TGCGCCAGCAGCCTAAGGGGGAGTTCAACTAATGAAAAACTGTTTTTT
CASSLRGSSTNEKLFF
>TRBV7-8|.|TRBJ2-3|few
TGTGCCAGCAGCTTCTTAAGTTTCTCAGATACGCAGTATTTT
CASSFLSFSDTQYF
>TRBV20-1|.|TRBJ2-3|.
TGCAGTGCTAGAGATCTCCCAAATGAAGATACGCAGTATTTT
CSARDLPNEDTQYF
>TRBV7-6|.|TRBJ2-1|.
TGTGCCAGCAGCTTAATGAATGGGCCGAACAATGAGCAGTTCTTC
CASSLMNGPNNEQFF
>TRBV6-6|.|TRBJ2-3|few
TGTGCCAGCAGTTACCCCGGGGCCCTTGAGTATTTT
CASSYPGALEYF
>TRBV7-2|TRBD1|TRBJ1-2|many
TGTGCCAGCAGCTTGGGCAGGGGGCCCTATGGCTACACCTTC
CASSLGRGPYGYTF
>TRBV10-2|.|TRBJ2-5|few
TGCGCCAGCAGTGAATTTGAACCCCCGGAGACCCAGTACTTC
CASSEFEPPETQYF
>TRBV7-2|.|TRBJ1-6|many
TGTGCCAGCAGCTTAGGTCGGGGCTCCTATAATTCACCCCTCCACTTT
CASSLGRGSYNSPLHF
>TRBV19|TRBD2|TRBJ2-2|many
TGTGCCAGTACCATATCCCTCTTAGCGGGCGGGAAGACCGGGGAGCTGTTTTTT
CASTISLLAGGKTGELFF
>TRBV28|TRBD2|TRBJ2-1|many
TGTGCCAGCAGTCTTACCACTAGCGGGTCTTACAATGAGCAGTTCTTC
CASSLTTSGSYNEQFF
>TRBV7-2|TRBD2|TRBJ2-1|many
TGTGCCAGCAGCGTAGCGGGAGGGCCTGTTGAGCAGTTCTTC
CASSVAGGPVEQFF
>TRBV7-2|.|TRBJ2-6|.
TGTGCCAGCAGCCGGGAGTTATCCGGGGCCAACGTCCTGACTTTC
CASSRELSGANVLTF
>TRBV10-3|TRBD2|TRBJ2-1|.
TGTGCCATCAGTGAGCCAGGACTAGCGGGAAGACTTAGCTCCTACAATGAGCAGTTCTTC
CAISEPGLAGRLSSYNEQFF